This is a list of T cell receptor beta chains from one sample in a study of PD-1 blockade in classical Hodgkin lymphoma. Profiled with immunoSEQ multiplex PCR; TCRdb holds only in-frame clones, not every one. The table records 15,000 to 20,000 clones, 80% to 90% of them present only once. The specimen comprised peripheral blood mononuclear cells (PBMCs), sampled before the fourth cycle of nivolumab. All receptors derive from a human donor with classical Hodgkin lymphoma. The CDR3 runs from the conserved cysteine through the conserved F or W. Fields, in order: V gene, J gene, D gene, clone size, CDR3 protein, CDR3 DNA. D genes are given only for firm matches. Size is stated for part of the rows, as once, few or many counts, or as a class when the clone is expanded.

>TRBV5-1|TRBJ2-5|TRBD1|-
CASSLQGQGQETQYF
TGCGCCAGCAGCCTACAAGGACAGGGACAAGAGACCCAGTACTTC
>TRBV19|TRBJ1-5|-|-
CASNWATGRQPQHF
TGTGCCAGTAATTGGGCCACAGGGCGTCAGCCCCAGCATTTT
>TRBV10-3|TRBJ2-5|-|-
CAVQGGSQETQYF
TGTGCCGTCCAGGGGGGAAGTCAAGAGACCCAGTACTTC
>TRBV5-1|TRBJ2-2|TRBD1|-
CASSAGQGGRELFF
TGCGCCAGCAGCGCTGGACAGGGAGGCAGGGAGCTGTTTTTT
>TRBV4-3|TRBJ2-3|-|once
CASSPGVGAEIDTDTQYF
TGCGCCAGCAGCCCCGGGGTTGGGGCGGAGATTGACACAGATACGCAGTATTTT
>TRBV19|TRBJ2-3|-|-
CASSMGAASTDTQYF
TGTGCCAGTAGTATGGGAGCGGCGAGCACAGATACGCAGTATTTT
>TRBV5-4|TRBJ2-2|-|-
CASSFRGTGELFF
TGTGCCAGCAGCTTTCGGGGGACCGGGGAGCTGTTTTTT
>TRBV25-1|TRBJ1-3|-|-
CASSEDLSGNTIYF
TGTGCCAGCAGTGAAGATCTCTCTGGAAACACCATATATTTT
>TRBV7-9|TRBJ2-6|-|-
CASSLESSGANVLTF
TGTGCCAGCAGCTTAGAATCATCTGGGGCCAACGTCCTGACTTTC
>TRBV10-3|TRBJ1-2|-|-
CAISAGWKYGYTF
TGTGCCATCAGTGCAGGTTGGAAGTATGGCTACACCTTC
>TRBV27|TRBJ1-1|-|-
CASSLTPPGLNTEAFF
TGTGCCAGCAGTCTAACGCCACCAGGCCTTAACACTGAAGCTTTCTTT
>TRBV19|TRBJ1-1|-|-
CASSLWIETEAFF
TGTGCCAGTAGTCTTTGGATAGAGACTGAAGCTTTCTTT
>TRBV5-1|TRBJ2-1|-|-
CASSLTASSYNEQFF
TGCGCCAGCAGCCTGACAGCTAGCTCCTACAATGAGCAGTTCTTC
>TRBV2|TRBJ1-5|-|-
CASSVSADYSNQPQHF
TGTGCCAGCAGTGTTTCGGCAGATTATAGCAATCAGCCCCAGCATTTT
>TRBV5-1|TRBJ1-4|TRBD1|-
CASSSQPGGEKLFF
TGCGCCAGCAGCTCCCAGCCAGGGGGTGAAAAACTGTTTTTT
>TRBV7-8|TRBJ1-3|-|-
CASSLVGSGLSGNTIYF
TGTGCCAGCAGCTTAGTGGGGTCCGGACTCTCTGGAAACACCATATATTTT
>TRBV5-1|TRBJ2-7|TRBD1|-
CASSLKQGAYEQYF
TGCGCCAGCAGCTTGAAACAGGGGGCCTACGAGCAGTACTTC
>TRBV7-2|TRBJ2-1|TRBD2|-
CASSLAPRLAASYNEQFF
TGTGCCAGCAGCTTAGCCCCAAGACTAGCGGCCTCCTACAATGAGCAGTTCTTC
>TRBV5-1|TRBJ1-6|-|-
CASSSSVTGTPLHF
TGCGCCAGCAGCTCATCCGTGACAGGCACACCCCTCCACTTT
>TRBV5-3|TRBJ1-5|-|few
CARSLGQGGNQPQHF
TGTGCCAGAAGCTTGGGGCAGGGCGGCAATCAGCCCCAGCATTTT
>TRBV14|TRBJ1-5|-|-
CASSQGMGQPQHF
TGTGCCAGCAGCCAAGGGATGGGGCAGCCCCAGCATTTT
>TRBV5-1|TRBJ1-2|-|once
CASSAGLNYGYTF
TGCGCCAGCAGCGCGGGACTTAACTATGGCTACACCTTC
>TRBV5-6|TRBJ2-5|-|-
CASSLTDFQETQYF
TGTGCCAGCAGCTTAACGGACTTCCAAGAGACCCAGTACTTC
>TRBV7-9|TRBJ2-5|TRBD2|-
CASSLAPSGGMETQYF
TGTGCCAGCAGCTTAGCCCCTAGCGGGGGGATGGAGACCCAGTACTTC
>TRBV7-9|TRBJ1-4|-|-
CASSGSGIEKLFF
TGTGCCAGCAGCGGCTCAGGGATCGAAAAACTGTTTTTT
>TRBV21-1|TRBJ2-7|-|once
CASIEGGLAGSYEQYF
TGTGCCAGCATCGAGGGGGGACTAGCAGGCTCCTACGAGCAGTACTTC
>TRBV5-5|TRBJ1-5|-|-
CASSSELVGNQPQHF
TGTGCCAGCAGCTCAGAACTGGTGGGCAATCAGCCCCAGCATTTT
>TRBV7-9|TRBJ2-1|TRBD1|once
CASSVGTGSNEQFF
TGTGCCAGCAGCGTTGGGACAGGGTCCAATGAGCAGTTCTTC
>TRBV9|TRBJ2-2|TRBD2|-
CASSVTLAGTGELFF
TGTGCCAGCAGCGTAACTCTAGCGGGGACCGGGGAGCTGTTTTTT
>TRBV9|TRBJ1-3|-|-
CASSDRLSGNTIYF
TGTGCCAGCAGCGACAGGCTCTCTGGAAACACCATATATTTT
>TRBV29-1|TRBJ2-3|-|-
CSVEVPGFNTDTQYF
TGCAGCGTTGAAGTTCCAGGTTTTAACACAGATACGCAGTATTTT